The source of this T cell receptor (beta chain) is a study of response to subunit inactivated influenza vaccine. TCRdb fed the RT-PCR reads into MiXCR, producing one record per CDR3 protein. This table has fewer than 700,000 distinct CDR3 sequences, 10% to 15% appearing once. In germline, CDR1 is MNHEY, CDR2 SVGAGI. The CDR3 is 15 residues long, counting both termini. This clonotype was seen repeatedly, ten times or more. Given the absence of the conserved phenylalanine or tryptophan at the CDR3 end, a read error is likely. It is unclear where the CDR3 begins or ends on the DNA, so no DNA is shown, and the CDR3 is as TCRdb lists it.

V usage is TRBV6-5 and J usage is TRBJ1-1. The receptor's source is a man aged 50-59 years who received an inactivated influenza vaccine. The specimen was PBMCs from blood, collected roughly 47 days after vaccination. CDR3 amino acids: CASSYSRTPAREPLV.